What follows are 31 T cell receptor beta chains derived from one specimen sequenced in a study of PD-L1 blockade in urothelial cancer. Profiling relied on immunoSEQ multiplex PCR, and the TCRdb table lists in-frame clones only, not all of them. Among about 52,000 clones listed, 77% were seen once. The sequencing used PBMCs, collected around atezolizumab (anti-PD-L1) treatment. Receptor source: an older man with urothelial cancer.

This clone was seen only once. V and J are TRBV2 and TRBJ2-1, with D unclear. V lost 7 bases, J lost 4 bases, and 5 bases lay in between. The CDR3 totals 11 residues. CDR1 and CDR2 from the germline V gene are SNHLY and FYNNEI. CDR3 DNA sequence: TGTGCCAGCAAGAGTTACAATGAGCAGTTCTTC. It codes for CASKSYNEQFF.

The chain carries TRBV11-3 and TRBJ2-7; TRBD1 might be the D (6 bases). The CDR3 covers 13 residues. CDR1 SGHNT and CDR2 YENEEA come from the germline V gene. V gave up 5 bases and J gave up 3 bases, with 11 bases separating them. Here the CDR3 reads CASSPRDNYEQYF. The DNA of the CDR3 is TGTGCCAGCAGCCCACGGGACAACTACGAGCAGTACTTC.

The V gene is TRBV19, the J gene TRBJ1-3; D is unclear. Trimming took off 6 bases at V and 2 bases at J, with 11 bases between the two ends. The germline V gene encodes CDR1 LNHDA and CDR2 SQIVND (reference sequence). This CDR3 comprises 14 residues. CDR3 in amino acids: CASSRTSPGNTIYF. The CDR3 DNA reads TGTGCCAGTAGCCGCACAAGTCCTGGAAACACCATATATTTT.

The genes are TRBV11-3 and TRBJ2-1; the match to TRBD1 covers 9 bases. The V gene's germline CDR1 is SGHNT and CDR2 YENEEA. The CDR3 extends over 15 amino acids. The V gene end was trimmed by 3 bases and the J gene end by 5 bases; junction bases not matched to a gene: 5. The CDR3 sequence: CASSFRDRVDNEQFF. CDR3 sequence (DNA): TGTGCCAGCAGCTTTCGGGACAGGGTCGACAATGAGCAGTTCTTC.

This clone was detected once. V usage is TRBV27 and J usage is TRBJ2-3; D is perhaps TRBD1 (5 bases). Trimming took 8 bases from V and 6 from J, leaving 24 bases between them. CDR1 is MNHEY and CDR2 is SMNVEV in the germline V gene (reference sequence). CDR3 length: 16 residues. The CDR3 sequence is CASATPTSRVGDTQYF. In nucleotides, the CDR3 is TGTGCCAGCGCTACTCCAACGTCCAGGGTTGGGGATACGCAGTATTTT.

The CDR3 nucleotides read TGTGCCAGCAGTTCCGGACTAGCGGGAGCTGAGCAGTTCTTC. This codes for CASSSGLAGAEQFF. This chain links TRBV7-2 with TRBJ2-1, with 13 bases aligning to TRBD2. Germline V lookup: CDR1 SGHTA, CDR2 FQGNSA. This CDR3 is built from 14 residues. The J segment lost 9 bases and the V segment lost 6 bases, leaving 5 bases of the junction unmatched. Full variable domain (remainder filled in from reference TRBV7-2 and TRBJ2-1): GAGVSQSPSNKVTEKGKDVELRCDPISGHTALYWYRQSLGQGLEFLIYFQGNSAPDKSGLPSDRFSAERTGGSVSTLTIQRTQQEDSAVYLCASSSGLAGAEQFFGPGTRLTVL.

This clone was seen a single time. This rearrangement joins TRBV19 to TRBJ2-1; weak D call: TRBD2 (6 bases). V was clipped by 4 bases and J by 7 bases, with 17 bases between them. Germline-derived CDR1 and CDR2 are LNHDA and SQIVND (reference sequence). The length of the CDR3 is 15 residues. The CDR3 loop is CASSNPQAGGNEQFF. In DNA, the CDR3 is TGTGCCAGTAGTAACCCCCAGGCTGGGGGGAATGAGCAGTTCTTC.

The J gene is TRBJ1-4, the V gene TRBV28; the D gene is possibly TRBD1 (5 bases). Per the germline V gene, CDR1 is MDHEN and CDR2 is SYDVKM. V was shortened by 5 bases and J by 2 bases, with 12 bases between the two germline ends. The CDR3 extends over 15 amino acids. CDR3 sequence: CASSVAGTTNEKLFF. The CDR3 bases are TGTGCCAGCAGTGTGGCCGGGACTACTAATGAAAAACTGTTTTTT. Variable domain in full (rest from reference TRBV28 and TRBJ1-4): DVKVTQSSRYLVKRTGEKVFLECVQDMDHENMFWYRQDPGLGLRLIYFSYDVKMKEKGDIPEGYSVSREKKERFSLILESASTNQTSMYLCASSVAGTTNEKLFFGSGTQLSVL.

This clone appeared a few times. This chain connects TRBV5-3 to TRBJ2-2; D unresolved. TRBV5-3 counts as an open reading frame of uncertain function. This CDR3 has 17 residues. V was shortened by 3 bases and J by 4 bases, with 19 bases between the two germline ends. CDR3 sequence (DNA): TGTGCCAGAAGCTACCCTCCGTGGCTAGTAGGCACCGGGGAGCTGTTTTTT. This translates into CARSYPPWLVGTGELFF.

The chain uses TRBV7-2 and TRBJ1-2; 9 nucleotides agree with TRBD1. The V and J ends lost 4 bases and 5 bases, in that order; junction bases with no gene match: 5. The CDR3 extends over 14 amino acids. CDR1 and CDR2 from the germline V gene are SGHTA and FQGNSA. The CDR3: CASSSGTGFYGYTF. DNA of the CDR3: TGTGCCAGCAGCTCCGGGACAGGGTTTTATGGCTACACCTTC.

The V and J genes are TRBV5-1 and TRBJ2-2; possible D gene TRBD2, 5 bases. The germline gives CDR1 SGHRS, CDR2 YFSETQ. V shed 0 bases and J shed 2 bases, with 11 bases lying between them. The length of the CDR3 is 16 residues. The CDR3 DNA is TGCGCCAGCAGCTTGGCGGGGAGCGGTAACACCGGGGAGCTGTTTTTT. Encoded protein: CASSLAGSGNTGELFF.

The V call is TRBV6-5, the J call TRBJ1-1; 8 bases line up with TRBD1. There are 13 residues in the CDR3. Unmatched junction bases numbered 4, after V lost 6 bases and J lost 4 bases. Germline lookup yields CDR1 MNHEY and CDR2 SVGAGI. CDR3 region: CASSRRGPTEAFF. The DNA for the CDR3 is TGTGCCAGCAGCCGCAGGGGGCCCACTGAAGCTTTCTTT.

V and J are TRBV27 and TRBJ1-2; tentatively, D is TRBD1 (6 bases). CDR1 is MNHEY, CDR2 SMNVEV, per germline (reference sequence). V lost 4 bases, J lost 6 bases, and 9 bases lay in between. This CDR3 has 12 residues. In nucleotides, the CDR3 is TGTGCCAGCAGTTCCAGGGGAGATGGCTACACCTTC. It translates to CASSSRGDGYTF.

This chain uses TRBV5-1 with TRBJ1-2; D not certain. The CDR3 spans 14 residues. The V end was cut by 5 bases, the J end by 5 bases, with 16 bases between. Germline-derived CDR1 and CDR2 are SGHRS and YFSETQ. CDR3 amino acids: CASRSPATIYGYTF. CDR3 nucleotides: TGCGCCAGCAGGTCGCCGGCGACAATTTATGGCTACACCTTC.

The V gene is TRBV4-3, the J gene TRBJ2-6; 9 bases align to TRBD1. Germline V gives CDR1 LGHNA, CDR2 YSLEER. Unmatched junction bases numbered 6, after V lost 4 bases and J lost 2 bases. This CDR3 is built from 17 residues. As DNA, the CDR3 is TGCGCCAGCAGCCTGGGACAGGGAACAACTGGGGCCAACGTCCTGACTTTC. As protein: CASSLGQGTTGANVLTF.

This clone was counted once. V gene TRBV7-2 combines with J gene TRBJ1-1; tentatively, D is TRBD1 (5 bases). CDR1 and CDR2 (germline): SGHTA, FQGNSA. The V end lost 3 bases, the J end lost 0 bases, and 8 bases lay between the germline ends. The CDR3 is made up of 14 amino acids. CDR3 DNA sequence: TGTGCCAGCAGCTTGTGGGGCGTGAACACTGAAGCTTTCTTT. This encodes CASSLWGVNTEAFF.

The chain has TRBV7-6 and TRBJ2-3; a weak D match, TRBD2 (6 bases). The germline gives CDR1 SGHVS, CDR2 FNYEAQ. This CDR3 is 15 amino acids long. The V end lost 3 bases, the J end lost 0 bases, and 10 bases lay between the germline ends. This chain's CDR3 is CASSLALASTDTQYF. In DNA form, the CDR3 reads TGTGCCAGCAGCTTGGCGCTAGCGAGCACAGATACGCAGTATTTT. The whole variable domain, remainder taken from reference TRBV7-6 and TRBJ2-3, is GAGVSQSPRYKVTKRGQDVALRCDPISGHVSLYWYRQALGQGPEFLTYFNYEAQQDKSGLPNDRFSAERPEGSISTLTIQRTEQRDSAMYRCASSLALASTDTQYFGPGTRLTVL.

CDR3 region: CASSLEGGYNEQFF. CDR3 nucleotide sequence: TGTGCCAGCAGCTTAGAGGGGGGGTACAATGAGCAGTTCTTC. This chain joins TRBV11-2 and TRBJ2-1; TRBD2 agrees at 7 bases. The CDR3 contains 14 residues. Germline lookup yields CDR1 SGHAT and CDR2 FQNNGV. The V and J ends lost 0 bases and 4 bases, in that order; junction bases with no gene match: 0.

This clone has only one observation. The rearrangement links TRBV4-3 to TRBJ2-1; possibly TRBD1 for D (6 bases). This CDR3 contains 15 residues. In germline, CDR1 is LGHNA, CDR2 YSLEER. Trimming cost V 1 base and J 6 bases, with 13 bases left between them. CDR3 sequence reads: CASSQVAGEINEQFF. Here the CDR3 DNA reads TGCGCCAGCAGCCAAGTGGCAGGGGAAATCAATGAGCAGTTCTTC.

This sequence joins TRBV27 and TRBJ2-7; D is perhaps TRBD1 (6 bases). Per the germline V gene, CDR1 is MNHEY and CDR2 is SMNVEV (reference sequence). The CDR3 spans 12 residues. V gave up 3 bases and J gave up 6 bases, with 9 bases separating them. CDR3 bases: TGTGCCAGCAGTTTCACAGGGTTCGAGCAGTACTTC. It is translated as CASSFTGFEQYF.

There are a few counts of this clone. CDR3 protein: CASSAQPEGEQYF. In nucleotides, the CDR3 is TGTGCCAGCAGCGCCCAACCTGAGGGCGAGCAGTACTTC. V and J are TRBV7-9 and TRBJ2-7, with a possible D match to TRBD2 (5 bases). The CDR3 covers 13 residues. V lost 5 bases to trimming and J lost 6 bases, with 14 bases between them. Germline CDR1 is SEHNR and CDR2 is FQNEAQ (reference sequence).

The chain carries TRBV19 and TRBJ2-7; D possibly corresponds to TRBD1 (6 bases). Germline CDR1 reads LNHDA; CDR2 reads SQIVND (reference sequence). Trimming shortened V by 0 bases and J by 0 bases, and 12 bases separated the two germline ends. The CDR3 covers 16 residues. The CDR3 loop is CASSIDAGASSYEQYF. CDR3 in DNA: TGTGCCAGTAGTATAGATGCAGGGGCCAGCTCCTACGAGCAGTACTTC. The whole variable domain, filled in from reference TRBV19 and TRBJ2-7, reads DGGITQSPKYLFRKEGQNVTLSCEQNLNHDAMYWYRQDPGQGLRLIYYSQIVNDFQKGDIAEGYSVSREKKESFPLTVTSAQKNPTAFYLCASSIDAGASSYEQYFGPGTRLTVT.

This clone showed up many times. This sequence joins TRBV10-2 and TRBJ1-5; tentative D call: TRBD1 (5 bases). Looked up from germline, CDR1 is WSHSY and CDR2 is SAAADI. Trimming took 0 bases from V and 0 from J, leaving 9 bases between them. The CDR3 contains 16 residues. This CDR3 reads CASSESPGNSNQPQHF. CDR3 bases: TGCGCCAGCAGTGAGTCGCCAGGGAATAGCAATCAGCCCCAGCATTTT.

This chain joins TRBV10-3 and TRBJ2-1; TRBD2 agrees at 15 bases. The CDR3 length is 16 residues. CDR1 ENHRY and CDR2 SYGVKD come from the germline V gene. After removal of 11 bases from V and 7 bases from J, the junction contained 12 bases not matched to a gene. The CDR3 protein is CASLPGLAGGRNEQFF. DNA of the CDR3: TGTGCCTCTCTTCCGGGACTAGCGGGAGGTAGGAATGAGCAGTTCTTC.

The chain uses TRBV6-1 and TRBJ1-2; TRBD1 matches 9 bases. This CDR3 has 15 amino acids. Germline lookup yields CDR1 MNHNS and CDR2 SASEGT. After removal of 0 bases from V and 4 bases from J, the junction contained 3 bases not matched to a gene. As DNA, the CDR3 is TGTGCCAGCAGTGAAGCAGTGACAGGGGGCTATGGCTACACCTTC. Amino acid sequence: CASSEAVTGGYGYTF.

J is TRBJ2-3 and V is TRBV7-9, with D possibly TRBD2 on 6 matching bases. Trimming cost V 0 bases and J 7 bases, with 11 bases left between them. CDR3 length: 14 amino acids. The germline gives CDR1 SEHNR, CDR2 FQNEAQ (reference sequence). CDR3 protein: CASSLAGGVNTQYF. In nucleotides, the CDR3 is TGTGCCAGCAGCTTAGCGGGAGGTGTCAATACGCAGTATTTT.

V and J are TRBV7-2 and TRBJ2-5; TRBD1 agrees at 8 bases. Germline CDR1 reads SGHTA; CDR2 reads FQGNSA. CDR3 length equals 16 residues. V was clipped by 5 bases and J by 2 bases; unmatched bases: 10. The CDR3 reads CASSRRTGREQETQYF. In DNA form, the CDR3 reads TGTGCCAGCAGCAGGAGGACAGGGCGGGAACAAGAGACCCAGTACTTC.

The gene calls are TRBV7-9 and TRBJ2-1, with D possibly TRBD1 on 5 matching bases. V shed 3 bases and J shed 6 bases, with 21 bases lying between them. The CDR3 has 17 amino acids. Germline values: CDR1 SEHNR, CDR2 FQNEAQ (reference sequence). The DNA of the CDR3 is TGTGCCAGCAGCTTTGTCCAGGGCGCAGTTTACGGCAATGAGCAGTTCTTC. Protein: CASSFVQGAVYGNEQFF.

The J gene is TRBJ1-5, the V gene TRBV28, with TRBD1 as a possible D gene (5 bases). This CDR3 has 14 residues. CDR1 and CDR2 (germline): MDHEN, SYDVKM. Trimming removed 7 bases at V and 2 bases at J, with 12 bases between. The CDR3 sequence is CASTRGIGNQPQHF. CDR3 nucleotides: TGTGCCAGCACCCGGGGGATCGGCAATCAGCCCCAGCATTTT. Using reference TRBV28 and TRBJ1-5 for the parts outside the CDR3, the full variable domain is DVKVTQSSRYLVKRTGEKVFLECVQDMDHENMFWYRQDPGLGLRLIYFSYDVKMKEKGDIPEGYSVSREKKERFSLILESASTNQTSMYLCASTRGIGNQPQHFGDGTRLSIL.

The chain recombines TRBV2 with TRBJ2-1; D is undetermined. The CDR3 is 15 residues long. CDR1 SNHLY and CDR2 FYNNEI come from the germline V gene. Trimming cost V 5 bases and J 0 bases, with 11 bases left between them. The CDR3 sequence: CASSSVLSSYNEQFF. CDR3 DNA sequence: TGTGCCAGCAGTTCCGTATTGAGCTCCTACAATGAGCAGTTCTTC.

The V call is TRBV7-3, the J call TRBJ2-2; 9 nucleotides agree with TRBD1. The V and J ends lost 5 bases and 5 bases, in that order; junction bases with no gene match: 3. This CDR3 comprises 14 residues. Germline CDR1 is SGHTA and CDR2 is FQGTGA. CDR3: CASSVGTGTGELFF. CDR3 DNA sequence: TGTGCCAGCAGCGTCGGGACAGGGACCGGGGAGCTGTTTTTT.